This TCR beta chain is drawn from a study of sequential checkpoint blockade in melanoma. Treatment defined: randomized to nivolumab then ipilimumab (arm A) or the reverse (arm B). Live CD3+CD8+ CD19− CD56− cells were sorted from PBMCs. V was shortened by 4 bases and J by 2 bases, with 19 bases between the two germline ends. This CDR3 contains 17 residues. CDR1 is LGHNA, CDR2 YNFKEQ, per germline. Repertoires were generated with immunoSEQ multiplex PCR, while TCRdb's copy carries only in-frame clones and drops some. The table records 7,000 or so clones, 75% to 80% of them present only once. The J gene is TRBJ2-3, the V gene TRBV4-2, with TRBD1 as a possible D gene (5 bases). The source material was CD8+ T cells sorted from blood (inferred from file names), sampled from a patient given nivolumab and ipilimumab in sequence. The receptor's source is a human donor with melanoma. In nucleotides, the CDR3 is TGTGCCAGCAGCCCCCCGCAAGGGGCGATCGTCACAGATACGCAGTATTTT. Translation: CASSPPQGAIVTDTQYF.